The T cell receptor (beta chain) described here comes from a study of T cells after yellow fever vaccination. One entry per CDR3 protein, called by TCRdb with MiXCR from the 5' RACE reads. The sample has about 340,000 distinct CDR3 sequences, around 12% seen once. J was trimmed by 5 bases and V by 4 bases; bases with no gene match: 10. The CDR3 spans 15 residues. CDR1 SGDLS and CDR2 YYNGEE come from the germline V gene. The sequences come from CD4+ T cells sorted from PBMCs, collected 15 days after the yellow fever booster vaccination. The chain is built from TRBV9 and TRBJ2-3; 7 positions match TRBD2. The origin of this receptor is a man aged 18 to 30 who received the YFV17D yellow fever vaccine. The CDR3 DNA follows: TGTGCCAGCAGCCCTCTTCCGGGGAGGGGAGATACGCAGTATTTT. Its translation is CASSPLPGRGDTQYF.